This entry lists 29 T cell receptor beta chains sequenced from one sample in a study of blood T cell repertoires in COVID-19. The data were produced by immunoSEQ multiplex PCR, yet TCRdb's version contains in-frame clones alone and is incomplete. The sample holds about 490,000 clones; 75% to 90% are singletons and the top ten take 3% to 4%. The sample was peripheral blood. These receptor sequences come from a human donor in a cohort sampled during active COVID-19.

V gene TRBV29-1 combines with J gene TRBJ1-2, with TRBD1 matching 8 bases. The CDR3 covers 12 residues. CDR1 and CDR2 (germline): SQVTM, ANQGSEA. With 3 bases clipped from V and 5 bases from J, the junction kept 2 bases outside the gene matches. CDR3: CSVDTGGYGYTF. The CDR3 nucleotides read TGCAGCGTTGACACAGGGGGGTATGGCTACACCTTC.

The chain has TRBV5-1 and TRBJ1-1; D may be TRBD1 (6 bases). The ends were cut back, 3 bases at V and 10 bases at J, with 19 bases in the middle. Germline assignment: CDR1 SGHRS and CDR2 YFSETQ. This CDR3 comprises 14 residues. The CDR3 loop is CASSSPRGGAGAFF. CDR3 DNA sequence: TGCGCCAGCAGCTCCCCCCGGGGGGGGGCTGGAGCTTTCTTT. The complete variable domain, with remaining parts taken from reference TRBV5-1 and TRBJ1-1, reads KAGVTQTPRYLIKTRGQQVTLSCSPISGHRSVSWYQQTPGQGLQFLFEYFSETQRNKGNFPGRFSGRQFSNSRSEMNVSTLELGDSALYLCASSSPRGGAGAFFGQGTRLTVV.

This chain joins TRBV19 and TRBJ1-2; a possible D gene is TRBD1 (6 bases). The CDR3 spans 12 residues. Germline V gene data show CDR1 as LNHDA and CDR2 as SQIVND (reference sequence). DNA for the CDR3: TGTGCTTCGAGCGAGGGGGTGCGGGGCTACACCTTC. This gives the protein CASSEGVRGYTF.

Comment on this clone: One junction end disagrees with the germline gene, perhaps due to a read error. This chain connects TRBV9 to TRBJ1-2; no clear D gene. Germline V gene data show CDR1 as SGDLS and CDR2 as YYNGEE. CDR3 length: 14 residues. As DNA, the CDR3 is TGTGCCAGCAGCGGAGCCGGGAACTATAGAAAACCGGCGTTC. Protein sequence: CASSGAGNYRKPAF.

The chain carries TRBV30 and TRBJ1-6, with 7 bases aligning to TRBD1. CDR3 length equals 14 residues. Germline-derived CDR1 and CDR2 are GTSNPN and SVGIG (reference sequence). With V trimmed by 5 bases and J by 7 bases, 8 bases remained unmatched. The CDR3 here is CAWSTGTANSPLHF. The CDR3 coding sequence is TGTGCCTGGTCCACCGGGACAGCCAATTCACCCCTCCACTTT.

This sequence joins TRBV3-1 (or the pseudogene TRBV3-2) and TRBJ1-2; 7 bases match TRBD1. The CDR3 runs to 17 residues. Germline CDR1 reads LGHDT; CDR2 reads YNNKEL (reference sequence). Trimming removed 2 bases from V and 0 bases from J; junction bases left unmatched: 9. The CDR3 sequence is CASSQSYTGEANYGYTF. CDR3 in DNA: TGTGCCAGCAGCCAATCTTACACAGGGGAGGCTAACTATGGCTACACCTTC.

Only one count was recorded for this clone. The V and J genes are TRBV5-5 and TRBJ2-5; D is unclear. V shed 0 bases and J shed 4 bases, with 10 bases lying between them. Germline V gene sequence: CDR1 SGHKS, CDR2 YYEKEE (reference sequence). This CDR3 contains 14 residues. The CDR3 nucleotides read TGTGCCAGCAGCTTGGAGCCAAACAGAGAGACCCAGTACTTC. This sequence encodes CASSLEPNRETQYF. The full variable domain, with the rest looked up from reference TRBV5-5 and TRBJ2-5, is DAGVTQSPTHLIKTRGQQVTLRCSPISGHKSVSWYQQVLGQGPQFIFQYYEKEERGRGNFPDRFSARQFPNYSSELNVNALLLGDSALYLCASSLEPNRETQYFGPGTRLLVL.

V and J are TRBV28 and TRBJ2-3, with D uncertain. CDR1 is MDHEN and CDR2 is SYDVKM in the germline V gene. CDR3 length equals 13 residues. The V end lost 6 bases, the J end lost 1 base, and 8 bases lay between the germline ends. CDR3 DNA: TGTGCCAGCAGGGGCCACCGCACAGATACGCAGTATTTT. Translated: CASRGHRTDTQYF.

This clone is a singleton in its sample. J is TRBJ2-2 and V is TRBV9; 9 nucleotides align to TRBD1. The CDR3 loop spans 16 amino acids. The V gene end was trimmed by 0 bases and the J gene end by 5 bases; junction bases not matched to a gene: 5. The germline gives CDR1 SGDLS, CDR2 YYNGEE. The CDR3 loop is CASSVEDRGSTGELFF. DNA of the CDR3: TGTGCCAGCAGCGTAGAGGACAGGGGATCTACCGGGGAGCTGTTTTTT.

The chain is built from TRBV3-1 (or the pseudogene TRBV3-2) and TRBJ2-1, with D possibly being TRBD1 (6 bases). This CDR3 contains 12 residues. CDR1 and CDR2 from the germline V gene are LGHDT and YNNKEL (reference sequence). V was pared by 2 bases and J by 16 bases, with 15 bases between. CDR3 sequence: CASSQSSQGPFF. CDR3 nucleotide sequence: TGTGCCAGCAGCCAATCCTCACAGGGACCTTTCTTC.

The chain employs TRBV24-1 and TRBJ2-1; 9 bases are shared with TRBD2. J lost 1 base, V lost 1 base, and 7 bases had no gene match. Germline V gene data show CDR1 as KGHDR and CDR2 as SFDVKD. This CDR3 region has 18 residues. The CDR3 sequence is CATSDFPLAGESYNEQFF. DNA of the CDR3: TGTGCCACCAGTGATTTTCCTTTAGCGGGAGAATCCTACAATGAGCAGTTCTTC.

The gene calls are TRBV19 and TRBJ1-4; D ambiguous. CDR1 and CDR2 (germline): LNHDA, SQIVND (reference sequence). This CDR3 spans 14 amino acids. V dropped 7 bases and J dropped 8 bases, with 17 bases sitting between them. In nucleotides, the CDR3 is TGTGCCAGTAAGGTGAGGGTGTCTTACGAAAAACTGTTTTTT. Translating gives CASKVRVSYEKLFF. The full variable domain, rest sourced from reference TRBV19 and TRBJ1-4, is DGGITQSPKYLFRKEGQNVTLSCEQNLNHDAMYWYRQDPGQGLRLIYYSQIVNDFQKGDIAEGYSVSREKKESFPLTVTSAQKNPTAFYLCASKVRVSYEKLFFGSGTQLSVL.

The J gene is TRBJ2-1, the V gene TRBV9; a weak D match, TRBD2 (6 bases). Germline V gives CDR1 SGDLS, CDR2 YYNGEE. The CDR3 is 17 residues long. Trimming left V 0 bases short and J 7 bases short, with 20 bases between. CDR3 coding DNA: TGTGCCAGCAGCGTAGATCCGGGCGCGGGACCTCTTAATGAGCAGTTCTTC. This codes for CASSVDPGAGPLNEQFF.

The CDR3: CASSRQGGYEAFF. The CDR3, as DNA: TGTGCCAGTAGCAGACAGGGGGGATATGAAGCTTTCTTT. This chain uses TRBV19 with TRBJ1-1; 9 nucleotides agree with TRBD1. Germline V gene lookup returns CDR1 LNHDA and CDR2 SQIVND (reference sequence). After removal of 6 bases from V and 7 bases from J, the junction contained 6 bases not matched to a gene. The CDR3 runs to 13 residues.

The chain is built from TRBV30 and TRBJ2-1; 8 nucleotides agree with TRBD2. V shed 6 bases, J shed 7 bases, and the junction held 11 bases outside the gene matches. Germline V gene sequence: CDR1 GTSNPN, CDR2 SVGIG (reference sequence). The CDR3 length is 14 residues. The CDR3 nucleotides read TGTGCCTGTCGCGGGAGGTACGGAGGGAATGAGCAGTTCTTC. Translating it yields CACRGRYGGNEQFF.

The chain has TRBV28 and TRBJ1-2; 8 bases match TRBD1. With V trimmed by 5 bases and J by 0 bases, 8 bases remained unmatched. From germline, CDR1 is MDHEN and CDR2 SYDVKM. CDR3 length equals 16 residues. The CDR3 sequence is CASSVPRGRTNYGYTF. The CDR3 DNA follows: TGTGCCAGCAGTGTCCCCAGGGGGCGTACTAACTATGGCTACACCTTC.

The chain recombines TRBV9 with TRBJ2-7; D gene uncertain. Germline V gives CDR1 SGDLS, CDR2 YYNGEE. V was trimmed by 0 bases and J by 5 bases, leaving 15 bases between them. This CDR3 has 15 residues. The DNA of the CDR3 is TGTGCCAGCAGCGTAGCTCGAACCGGAGTAGACGAGCAGTACTTC. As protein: CASSVARTGVDEQYF.

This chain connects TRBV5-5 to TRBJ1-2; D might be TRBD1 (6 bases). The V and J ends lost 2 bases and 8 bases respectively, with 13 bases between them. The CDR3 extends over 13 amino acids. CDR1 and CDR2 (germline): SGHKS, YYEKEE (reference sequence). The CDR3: CASSFRQDRGYTF. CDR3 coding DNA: TGTGCCAGCAGCTTTAGACAGGATCGGGGCTACACCTTC.

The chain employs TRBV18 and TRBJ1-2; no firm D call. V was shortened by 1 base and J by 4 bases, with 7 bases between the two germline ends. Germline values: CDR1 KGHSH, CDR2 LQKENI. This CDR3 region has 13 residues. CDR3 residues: CASSPQESYGYTF. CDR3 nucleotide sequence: TGTGCCAGCTCACCACAGGAGAGCTATGGCTACACCTTC.

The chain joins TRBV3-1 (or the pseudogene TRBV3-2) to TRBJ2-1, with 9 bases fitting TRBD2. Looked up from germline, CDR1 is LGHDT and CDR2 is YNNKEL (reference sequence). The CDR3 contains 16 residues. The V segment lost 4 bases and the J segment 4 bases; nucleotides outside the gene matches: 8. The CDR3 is CASSPTASGIYNEQFF. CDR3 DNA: TGTGCCAGCAGCCCGACCGCTAGCGGGATATACAATGAGCAGTTCTTC.

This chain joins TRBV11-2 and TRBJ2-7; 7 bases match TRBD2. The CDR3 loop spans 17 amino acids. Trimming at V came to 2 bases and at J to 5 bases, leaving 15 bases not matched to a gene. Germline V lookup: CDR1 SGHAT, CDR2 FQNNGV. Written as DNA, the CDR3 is TGTGCCAGCAGCTTACGGTTCGAGGGGCGGGAGATCAACGAGCAGTACTTC. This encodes CASSLRFEGREINEQYF.

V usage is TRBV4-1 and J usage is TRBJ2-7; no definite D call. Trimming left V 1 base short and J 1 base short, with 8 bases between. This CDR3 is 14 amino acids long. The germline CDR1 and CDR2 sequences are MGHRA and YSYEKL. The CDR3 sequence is CASSQGLVSYEQYF. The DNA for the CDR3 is TGCGCCAGCAGCCAAGGACTTGTTTCCTACGAGCAGTACTTC.

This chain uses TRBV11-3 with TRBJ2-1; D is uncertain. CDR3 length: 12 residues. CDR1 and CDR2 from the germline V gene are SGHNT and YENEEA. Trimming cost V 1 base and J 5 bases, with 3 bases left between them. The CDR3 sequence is CASSLAHNEQFF. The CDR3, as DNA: TGTGCCAGCAGCTTAGCTCACAATGAGCAGTTCTTC.

DNA of the CDR3: TGCAGCTCGACTAGCGGGAGCGGGGAGCTGTTTTTT. Amino acid sequence: CSSTSGSGELFF. The rearrangement uses TRBV29-1 and TRBJ2-2; 12 nucleotides agree with TRBD2. Trimming removed 8 bases from V and 7 bases from J; junction bases left unmatched: 2. Germline V CDR1 and CDR2: SQVTM, ANQGSEA. This CDR3 region has 12 residues.

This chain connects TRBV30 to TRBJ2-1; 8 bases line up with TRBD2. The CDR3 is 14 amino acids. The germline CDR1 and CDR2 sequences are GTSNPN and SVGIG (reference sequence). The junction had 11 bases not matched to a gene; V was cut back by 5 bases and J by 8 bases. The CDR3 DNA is TGTGCCTGGGCCAGCGGGGGCGCTTCGCATGAGCAGTTCTTC. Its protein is CAWASGGASHEQFF.

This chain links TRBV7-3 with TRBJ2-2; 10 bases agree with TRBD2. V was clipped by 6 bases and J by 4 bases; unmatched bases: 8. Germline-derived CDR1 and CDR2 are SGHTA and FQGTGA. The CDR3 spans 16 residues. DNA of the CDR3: TGTGCCAGCAGACAAGCGGGAGGGCCGTCCACCGGGGAGCTGTTTTTT. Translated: CASRQAGGPSTGELFF. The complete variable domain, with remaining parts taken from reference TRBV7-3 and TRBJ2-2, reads GAGVSQTPSNKVTEKGKYVELRCDPISGHTALYWYRQSLGQGPEFLIYFQGTGAADDSGLPNDRFFAVRPEGSVSTLKIQRTERGDSAVYLCASRQAGGPSTGELFFGEGSRLTVL.

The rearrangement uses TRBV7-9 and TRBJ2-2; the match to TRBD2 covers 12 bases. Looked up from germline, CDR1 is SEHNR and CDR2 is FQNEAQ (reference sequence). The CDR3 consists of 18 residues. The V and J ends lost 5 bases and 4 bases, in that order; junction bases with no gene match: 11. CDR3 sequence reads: CASSPLTSGSAITGELFF. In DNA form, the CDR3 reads TGTGCCAGCAGCCCGCTGACTAGCGGGAGTGCTATCACCGGGGAGCTGTTTTTT.

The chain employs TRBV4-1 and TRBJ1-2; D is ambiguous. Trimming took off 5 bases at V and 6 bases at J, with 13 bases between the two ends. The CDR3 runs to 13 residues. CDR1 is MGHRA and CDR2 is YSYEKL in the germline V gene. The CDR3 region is CASSFTGRDGYTF. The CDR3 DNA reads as TGCGCCAGCAGCTTTACCGGGCGGGATGGCTACACCTTC.

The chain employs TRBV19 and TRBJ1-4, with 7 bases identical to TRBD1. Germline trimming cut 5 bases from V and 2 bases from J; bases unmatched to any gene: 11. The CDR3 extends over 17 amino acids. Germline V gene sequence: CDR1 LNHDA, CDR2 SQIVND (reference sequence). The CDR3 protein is CASSPYRGEGTNEKLFF. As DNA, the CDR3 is TGTGCCAGTAGTCCCTACAGGGGCGAGGGGACTAATGAAAAACTGTTTTTT.